What follows describes a single T cell receptor (beta chain). The antigen remains undetermined. The entry originates in a study of post-analysis software for immune sequencing data. Overall study results and limits: Comparison of patients with controls showed four or five TRBV segments more frequent in patients, TRBV5-6, TRBV5-1 and TRBV20-1 among them.

The CDR3 sequence is 16 residues long. The germline V gene has CDR1 MNHNY and CDR2 SVGAGI (reference sequence). V was clipped by 4 bases and J by 4 bases; unmatched bases: 10. cDNA libraries of TCR beta carried unique molecular identifiers. TCRdb recomputed calls from the PCR reads with MiXCR, one row per CDR3 protein. The table records 600,000 to 700,000 distinct CDR3 sequences, 59% of them present only once. Sequencing was carried out using blood. The TCR was taken from a girl between 2 and 10 years old with multiple sclerosis. J is TRBJ1-2 and V is TRBV6-6, with TRBD1 matching over 9 bases. In DNA, the CDR3 is TGTGCCAGCAGTTCCCCGGGACAGGGTACCGTCTATGGCTACACCTTC. Translated, it gives CASSSPGQGTVYGYTF.